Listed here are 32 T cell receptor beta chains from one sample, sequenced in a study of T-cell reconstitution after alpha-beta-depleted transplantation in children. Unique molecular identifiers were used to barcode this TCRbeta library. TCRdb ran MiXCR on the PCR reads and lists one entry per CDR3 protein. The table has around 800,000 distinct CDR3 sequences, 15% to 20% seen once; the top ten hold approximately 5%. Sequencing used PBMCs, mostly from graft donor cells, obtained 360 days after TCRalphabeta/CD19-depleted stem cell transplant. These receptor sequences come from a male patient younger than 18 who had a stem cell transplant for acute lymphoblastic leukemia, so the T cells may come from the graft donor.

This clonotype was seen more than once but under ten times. The CDR3, as DNA: TGTGCCAGCAGCTTTACCCCGGACAGAGGGGGGCTAGCCAAAAACATTCAGTACTTC. Translation: CASSFTPDRGGLAKNIQYF. The rearrangement uses TRBV11-2 and TRBJ2-4; D tentatively fits TRBD1 or TRBD2 (6 bases each). V dropped 3 bases and J dropped 0 bases, with 21 bases sitting between them. The CDR3 covers 19 residues. Germline V lookup: CDR1 SGHAT, CDR2 FQNNGV. The entire variable domain, with the rest obtained from reference TRBV11-2 and TRBJ2-4, is as follows: EAGVAQSPRYKIIEKRQSVAFWCNPISGHATLYWYQQILGQGPKLLIQFQNNGVVDDSQLPKDRFSAERLKGVDSTLKIQPAKLEDSAVYLCASSFTPDRGGLAKNIQYFGAGTRLSVL.

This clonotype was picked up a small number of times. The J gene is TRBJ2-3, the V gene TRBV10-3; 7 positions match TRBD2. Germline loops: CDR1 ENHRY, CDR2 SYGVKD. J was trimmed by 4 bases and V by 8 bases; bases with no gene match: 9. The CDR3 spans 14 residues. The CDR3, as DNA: TGTGCCATCGAAGGGCGGGAGAGCCCAGATACGCAGTATTTT. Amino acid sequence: CAIEGRESPDTQYF.

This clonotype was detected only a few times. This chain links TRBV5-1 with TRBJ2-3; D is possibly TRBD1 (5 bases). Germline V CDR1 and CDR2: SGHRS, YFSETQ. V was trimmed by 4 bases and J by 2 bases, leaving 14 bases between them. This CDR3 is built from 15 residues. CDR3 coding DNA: TGCGCCAGCAGCCTCCCGACAGAATCCACAGATACGCAGTATTTT. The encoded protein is CASSLPTESTDTQYF.

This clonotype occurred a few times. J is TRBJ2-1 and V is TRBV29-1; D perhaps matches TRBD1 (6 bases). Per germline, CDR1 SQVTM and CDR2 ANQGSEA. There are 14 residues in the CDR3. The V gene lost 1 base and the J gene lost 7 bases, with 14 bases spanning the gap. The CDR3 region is CSVEGDPRGNEQFF. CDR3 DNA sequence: TGCAGCGTTGAAGGGGACCCCAGGGGTAATGAGCAGTTCTTC.

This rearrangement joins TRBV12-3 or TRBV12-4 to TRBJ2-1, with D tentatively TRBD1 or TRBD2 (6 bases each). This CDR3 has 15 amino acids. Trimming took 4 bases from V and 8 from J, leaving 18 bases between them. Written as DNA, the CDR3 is TGTGCCAGCAGTTATGGTAGGGGGGTGAGGGATGAGCAGTTCTTC. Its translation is CASSYGRGVRDEQFF.

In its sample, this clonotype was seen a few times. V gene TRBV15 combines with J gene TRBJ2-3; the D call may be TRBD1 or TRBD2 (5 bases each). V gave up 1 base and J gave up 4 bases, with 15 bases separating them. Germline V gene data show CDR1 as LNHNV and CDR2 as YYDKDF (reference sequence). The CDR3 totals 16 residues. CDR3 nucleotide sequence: TGTGCCACCAGCAGAGCGGCCCCGGGGCTCCCAGATACGCAGTATTTT. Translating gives CATSRAAPGLPDTQYF.

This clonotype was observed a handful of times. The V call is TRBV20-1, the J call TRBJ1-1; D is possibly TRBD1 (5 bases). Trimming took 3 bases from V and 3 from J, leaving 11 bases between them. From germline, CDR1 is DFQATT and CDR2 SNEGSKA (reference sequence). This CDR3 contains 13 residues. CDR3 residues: CSASTGAHTEAFF. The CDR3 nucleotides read TGCAGTGCTAGCACCGGGGCTCACACTGAAGCTTTCTTT.

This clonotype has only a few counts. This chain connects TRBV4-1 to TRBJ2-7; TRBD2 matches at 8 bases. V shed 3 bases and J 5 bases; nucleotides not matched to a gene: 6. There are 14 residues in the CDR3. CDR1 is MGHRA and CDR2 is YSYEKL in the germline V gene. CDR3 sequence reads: CASSHFGRAHEQYF. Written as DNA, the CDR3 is TGCGCCAGCAGCCATTTCGGGAGGGCCCACGAGCAGTACTTC.

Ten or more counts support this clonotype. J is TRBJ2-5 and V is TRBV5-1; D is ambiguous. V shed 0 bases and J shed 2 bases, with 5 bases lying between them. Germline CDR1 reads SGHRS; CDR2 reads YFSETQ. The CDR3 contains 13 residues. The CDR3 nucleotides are TGCGCCAGCAGCTTGGGACTTCAAGAGACCCAGTACTTC. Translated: CASSLGLQETQYF.

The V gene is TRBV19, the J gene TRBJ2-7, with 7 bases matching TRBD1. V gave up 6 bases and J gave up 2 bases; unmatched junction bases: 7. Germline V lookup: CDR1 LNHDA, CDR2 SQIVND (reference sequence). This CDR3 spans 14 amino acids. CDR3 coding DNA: TGTGCCAGTAGAGGACAGGAACTACCCTACGAGCAGTACTTC. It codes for CASRGQELPYEQYF.

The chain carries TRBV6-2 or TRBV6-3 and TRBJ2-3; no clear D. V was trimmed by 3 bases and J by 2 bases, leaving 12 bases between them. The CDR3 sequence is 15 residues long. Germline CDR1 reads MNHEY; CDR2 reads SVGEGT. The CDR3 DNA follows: TGTGCCAGCAGTTATGGTCCGGATTCCACAGATACGCAGTATTTT. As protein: CASSYGPDSTDTQYF.

This CDR3 reads CASSLLEITYNEQFF. CDR3 nucleotide sequence: TGTGCCAGCAGCTTACTGGAGATCACCTACAATGAGCAGTTCTTC. V and J are TRBV7-9 and TRBJ2-1; D is unresolved. The CDR3 is 15 residues long. V was trimmed by 2 bases and J by 2 bases, leaving 10 bases between them. Germline lookup yields CDR1 SEHNR and CDR2 FQNEAQ (reference sequence).

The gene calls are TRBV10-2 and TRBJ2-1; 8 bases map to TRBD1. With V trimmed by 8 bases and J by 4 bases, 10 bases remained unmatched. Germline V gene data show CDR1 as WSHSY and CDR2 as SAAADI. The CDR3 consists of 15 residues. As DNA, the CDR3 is TGCGCCAGCGCTTGGACAGGGATAATTTACAATGAGCAGTTCTTC. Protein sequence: CASAWTGIIYNEQFF.

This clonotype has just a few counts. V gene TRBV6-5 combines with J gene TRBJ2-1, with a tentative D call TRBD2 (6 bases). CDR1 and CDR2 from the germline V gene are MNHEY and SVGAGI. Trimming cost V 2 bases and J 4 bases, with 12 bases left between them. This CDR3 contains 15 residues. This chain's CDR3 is CASSYRGLLYNEQFF. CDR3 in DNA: TGTGCCAGCAGTTACAGGGGACTCCTATACAATGAGCAGTTCTTC.

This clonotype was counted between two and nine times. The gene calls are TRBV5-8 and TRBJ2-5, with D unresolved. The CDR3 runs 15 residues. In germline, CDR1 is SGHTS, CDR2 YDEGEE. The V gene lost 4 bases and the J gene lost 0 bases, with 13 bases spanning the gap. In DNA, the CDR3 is TGTGCCAGCAGCCCAGGAATGAAGTACCAAGAGACCCAGTACTTC. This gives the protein CASSPGMKYQETQYF.

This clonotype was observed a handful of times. The CDR3 DNA reads as TGCAGTGCTAGCGGGTCCAATCAGTACTTC. This gives the protein CSASGSNQYF. The chain is built from TRBV20-1 and TRBJ2-4; D remains unclear. Germline assignment: CDR1 DFQATT and CDR2 SNEGSKA (reference sequence). V lost 3 bases and J 12 bases, leaving 9 bases between the germline ends. This CDR3 has 10 amino acids.

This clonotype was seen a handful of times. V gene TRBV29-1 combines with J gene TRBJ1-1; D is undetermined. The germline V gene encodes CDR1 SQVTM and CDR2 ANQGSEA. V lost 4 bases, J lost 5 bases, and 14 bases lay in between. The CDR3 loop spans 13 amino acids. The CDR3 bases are TGCAGCGTTGTTAGTACCCCGGGGACTGAAGCTTTCTTT. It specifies CSVVSTPGTEAFF.

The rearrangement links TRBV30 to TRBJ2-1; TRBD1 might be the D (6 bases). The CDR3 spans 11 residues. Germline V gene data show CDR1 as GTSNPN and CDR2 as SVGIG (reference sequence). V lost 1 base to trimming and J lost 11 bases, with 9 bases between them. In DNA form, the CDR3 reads TGTGCCTGGAGTGAGGGGGAGAAGCAGTTCTTC. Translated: CAWSEGEKQFF.

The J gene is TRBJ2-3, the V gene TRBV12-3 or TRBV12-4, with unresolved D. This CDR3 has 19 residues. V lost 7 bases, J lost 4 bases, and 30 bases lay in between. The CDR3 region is CASTVLLAVSNPRADTQYF. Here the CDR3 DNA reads TGTGCCAGCACTGTTTTGCTGGCGGTTTCTAACCCGCGCGCAGATACGCAGTATTTT.

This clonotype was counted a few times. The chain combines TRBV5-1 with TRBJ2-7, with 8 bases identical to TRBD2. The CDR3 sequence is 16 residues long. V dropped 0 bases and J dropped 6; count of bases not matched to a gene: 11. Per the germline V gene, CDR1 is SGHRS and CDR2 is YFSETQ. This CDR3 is CASSLVSGSLGGEQYF. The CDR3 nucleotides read TGCGCCAGCAGCTTGGTGAGCGGGAGCTTGGGGGGCGAGCAGTACTTC.

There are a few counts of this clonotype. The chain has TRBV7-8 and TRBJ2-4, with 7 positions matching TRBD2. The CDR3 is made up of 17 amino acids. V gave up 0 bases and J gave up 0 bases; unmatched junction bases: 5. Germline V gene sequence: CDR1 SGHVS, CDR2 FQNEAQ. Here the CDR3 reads CASSLARVAGAKNIQYF. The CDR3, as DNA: TGTGCCAGCAGCTTAGCGCGGGTAGCGGGAGCCAAAAACATTCAGTACTTC.

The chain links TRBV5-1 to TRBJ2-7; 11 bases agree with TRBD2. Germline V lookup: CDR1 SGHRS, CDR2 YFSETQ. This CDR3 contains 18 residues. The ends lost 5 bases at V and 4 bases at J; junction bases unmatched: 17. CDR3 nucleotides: TGCGCCAGCAGATTCGGCCGGGGCCGGGGACTAGCGGATTACGAGCAGTACTTC. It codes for CASRFGRGRGLADYEQYF.

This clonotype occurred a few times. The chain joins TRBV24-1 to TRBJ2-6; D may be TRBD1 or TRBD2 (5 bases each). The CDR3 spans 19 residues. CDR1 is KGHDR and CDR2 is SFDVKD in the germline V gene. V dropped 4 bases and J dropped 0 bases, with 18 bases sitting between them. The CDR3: CATSDLDGALSSGANVLTF. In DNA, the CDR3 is TGTGCCACCAGTGACTTGGACGGGGCACTAAGCTCTGGGGCCAACGTCCTGACTTTC.

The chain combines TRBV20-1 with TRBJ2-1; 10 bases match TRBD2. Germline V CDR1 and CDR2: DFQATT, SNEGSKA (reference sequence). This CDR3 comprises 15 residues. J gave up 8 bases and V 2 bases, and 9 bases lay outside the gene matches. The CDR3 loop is CSARREREGPHEQFF. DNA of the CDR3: TGCAGTGCTAGACGGGAGCGGGAGGGCCCGCATGAGCAGTTCTTC.

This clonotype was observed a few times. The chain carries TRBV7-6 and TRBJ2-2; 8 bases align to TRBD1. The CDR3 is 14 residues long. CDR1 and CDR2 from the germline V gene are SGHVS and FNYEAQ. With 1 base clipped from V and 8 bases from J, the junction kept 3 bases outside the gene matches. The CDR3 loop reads CASSLVDRVGELFF. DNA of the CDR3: TGTGCCAGCAGCTTAGTGGACAGGGTGGGGGAGCTGTTTTTT.

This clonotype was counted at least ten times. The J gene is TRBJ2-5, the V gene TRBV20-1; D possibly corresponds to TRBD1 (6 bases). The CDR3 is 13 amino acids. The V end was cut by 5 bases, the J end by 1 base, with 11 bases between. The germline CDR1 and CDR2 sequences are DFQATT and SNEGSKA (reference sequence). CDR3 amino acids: CSAVTGPQETQYF. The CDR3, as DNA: TGCAGTGCTGTAACAGGGCCCCAAGAGACCCAGTACTTC.

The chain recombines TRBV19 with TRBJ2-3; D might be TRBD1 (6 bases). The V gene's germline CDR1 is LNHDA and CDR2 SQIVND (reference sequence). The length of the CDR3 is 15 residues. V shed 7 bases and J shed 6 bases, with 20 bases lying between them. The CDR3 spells CASKRGGQTSDTQYF. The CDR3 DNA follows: TGTGCCAGTAAACGGGGTGGACAGACTTCGGATACGCAGTATTTT.

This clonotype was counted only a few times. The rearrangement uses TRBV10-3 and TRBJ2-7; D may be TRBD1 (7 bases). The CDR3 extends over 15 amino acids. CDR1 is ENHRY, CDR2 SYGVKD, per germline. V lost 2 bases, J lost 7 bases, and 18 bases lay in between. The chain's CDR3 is CAISERPGGLWEQYF. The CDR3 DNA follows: TGTGCCATCAGTGAGCGCCCAGGGGGGCTTTGGGAGCAGTACTTC.

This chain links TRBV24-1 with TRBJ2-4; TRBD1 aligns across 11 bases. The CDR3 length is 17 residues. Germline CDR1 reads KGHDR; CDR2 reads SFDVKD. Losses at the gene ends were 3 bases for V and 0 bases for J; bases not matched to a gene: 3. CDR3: CATSDRGTGGAKNIQYF. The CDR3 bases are TGTGCCACCAGTGATAGGGGGACAGGGGGAGCCAAAAACATTCAGTACTTC.

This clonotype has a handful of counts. The CDR3, as DNA: TGTGCCAGCAATGGACTAGCGGGATACAATGAGCAGTTCTTC. Translating it yields CASNGLAGYNEQFF. The rearrangement links TRBV6-2 or TRBV6-3 to TRBJ2-1; 12 nucleotides match TRBD2. The V gene end was trimmed by 7 bases and the J gene end by 4 bases; junction bases not matched to a gene: 2. CDR3 length equals 14 residues. Germline V gives CDR1 MNHEY, CDR2 SVGEGT.

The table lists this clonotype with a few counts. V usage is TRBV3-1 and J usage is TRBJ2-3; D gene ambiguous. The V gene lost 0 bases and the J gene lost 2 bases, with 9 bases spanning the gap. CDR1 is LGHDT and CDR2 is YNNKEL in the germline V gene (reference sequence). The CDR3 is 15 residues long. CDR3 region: CASSQDNFVTDTQYF. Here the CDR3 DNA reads TGTGCCAGCAGCCAAGATAATTTTGTCACAGATACGCAGTATTTT.

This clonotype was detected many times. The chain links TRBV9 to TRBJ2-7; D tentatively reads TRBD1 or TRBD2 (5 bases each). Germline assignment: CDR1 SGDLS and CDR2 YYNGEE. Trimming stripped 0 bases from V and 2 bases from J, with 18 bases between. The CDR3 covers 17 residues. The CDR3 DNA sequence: TGTGCCAGCAGCGTAGAGGGACGCCCTGGGGGTCCCTACGAGCAGTACTTC. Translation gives CASSVEGRPGGPYEQYF.